One T cell receptor beta chain is described in this entry. The antigen is undetermined. This sample was taken from a study of cytomegalovirus exposure and HLA in healthy donors. Study outcomes and limitations: Immune exposure was documented only through CMV serostatus.

13 Jbeta primers and 60 Vbeta primers were used for the PCR. Some clones are missing from TCRdb's copy, which holds only in-frame ones; the method was immunoSEQ multiplex PCR. The table lists around 200,000 clones, 75% to 85% of them singletons. This CDR3 spans 15 amino acids. V trimming: 8 bases; J trimming: 6 bases; junction bases outside the gene matches: 14. CDR1 is MDHEN and CDR2 is SYDVKM in the germline V gene. Sequenced: PBMCs. The sequence came from a boy aged 10-17 years in good health and CMV-seronegative. The chain carries TRBV28 and TRBJ1-1; 8 bases line up with TRBD1. The DNA of the CDR3 is TGTGCCAGCGTCCCCCTGGACAGGGAAGGGCCTGAAGCTTTCTTT. Its protein is CASVPLDREGPEAFF.